This T cell receptor beta chain was recorded in a study of CXCR3-negative and CXCR3-positive naive CD8 T cells. Comment on this clonotype: Its matching antigen is unknown.

CDR1 SGHRS and CDR2 YFSETQ come from the germline V gene. The CDR3 contains 17 residues. Regarding the study as a whole: Naive cells positive for CXCR3 carried more hydrophobic TRB CDR3s than CXCR3-negative ones.

The authors prepared UMI-labeled TRB cDNA libraries by 5' RACE. Following a re-call of the 5' RACE reads, TCRdb has one entry per CDR3 protein and lacks DNA. The ten most abundant clones cover 0.55% to 0.8% of a sample with tens of thousands of distinct CDR3 sequences. The TCR sequence derives from a human donor in good health. Some clones in this sample may be carry-over from other donors' samples. Sample: naive CXCR3+ CD8+ T cells from blood. Subset defined: CD45RO-CCR7+CD27+CD95- naive CD8+ T cells expressing CXCR3 (TNR3+). The chain joins TRBV5-1 to TRBJ1-1; without DNA, the TCRdb call of TRBD1 cannot be checked. The CDR3: CASSQTRDSLGNTEAFF.